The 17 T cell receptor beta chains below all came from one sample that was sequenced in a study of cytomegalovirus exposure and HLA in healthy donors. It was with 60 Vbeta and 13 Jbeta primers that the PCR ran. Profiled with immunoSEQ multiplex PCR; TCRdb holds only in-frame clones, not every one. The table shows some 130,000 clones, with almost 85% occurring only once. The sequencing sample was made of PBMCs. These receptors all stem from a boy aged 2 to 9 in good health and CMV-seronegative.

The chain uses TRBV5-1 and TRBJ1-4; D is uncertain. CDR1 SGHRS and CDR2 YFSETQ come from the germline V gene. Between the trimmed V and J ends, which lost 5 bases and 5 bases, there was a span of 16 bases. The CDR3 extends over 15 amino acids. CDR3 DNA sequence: TGCGCCAGCAGTTCCCTCGGGTCCCTAAATGAAAAACTGTTTTTT. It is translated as CASSSLGSLNEKLFF.

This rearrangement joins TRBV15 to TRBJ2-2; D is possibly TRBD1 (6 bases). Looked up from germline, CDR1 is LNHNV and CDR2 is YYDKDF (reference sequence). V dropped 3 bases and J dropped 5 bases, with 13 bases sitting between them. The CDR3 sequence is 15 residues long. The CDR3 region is CATSSIGGATGELFF. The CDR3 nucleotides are TGTGCCACCAGCAGCATAGGGGGAGCAACCGGGGAGCTGTTTTTT. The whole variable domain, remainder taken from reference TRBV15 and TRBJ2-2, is DAMVIQNPRYQVTQFGKPVTLSCSQTLNHNVMYWYQQKSSQAPKLLFHYYDKDFNNEADTPDNFQSRRPNTSFCFLDIRSPGLGDTAMYLCATSSIGGATGELFFGEGSRLTVL.

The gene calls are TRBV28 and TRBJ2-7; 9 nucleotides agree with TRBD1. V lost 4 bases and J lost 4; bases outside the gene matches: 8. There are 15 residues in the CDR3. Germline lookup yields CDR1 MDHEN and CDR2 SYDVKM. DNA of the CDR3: TGTGCCAGCAGTTCCGGGGGGACAGGGAATTACGAGCAGTACGTC. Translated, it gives CASSSGGTGNYEQYV.

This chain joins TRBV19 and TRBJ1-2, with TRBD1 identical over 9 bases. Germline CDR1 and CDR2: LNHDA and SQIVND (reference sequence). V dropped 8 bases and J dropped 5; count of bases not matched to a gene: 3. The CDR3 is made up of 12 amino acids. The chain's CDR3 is CASRDRDYGYTF. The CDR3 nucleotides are TGTGCCAGTCGGGACAGGGATTATGGCTACACCTTC.

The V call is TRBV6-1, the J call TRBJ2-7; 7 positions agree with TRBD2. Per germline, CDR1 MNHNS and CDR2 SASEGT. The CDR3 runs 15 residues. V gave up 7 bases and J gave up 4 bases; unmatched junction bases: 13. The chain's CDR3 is CASKINSWGGYEQYV. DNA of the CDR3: TGTGCCAGCAAGATTAATTCCTGGGGGGGGTACGAGCAGTACGTC.

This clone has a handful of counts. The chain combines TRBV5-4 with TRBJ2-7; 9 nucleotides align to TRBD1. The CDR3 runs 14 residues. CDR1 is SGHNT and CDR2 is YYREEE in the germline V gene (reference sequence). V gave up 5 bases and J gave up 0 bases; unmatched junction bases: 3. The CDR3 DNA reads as TGTGCCAGCAGGACGGGACAGGGCTCCTACGAGCAGTACTTC. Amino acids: CASRTGQGSYEQYF.

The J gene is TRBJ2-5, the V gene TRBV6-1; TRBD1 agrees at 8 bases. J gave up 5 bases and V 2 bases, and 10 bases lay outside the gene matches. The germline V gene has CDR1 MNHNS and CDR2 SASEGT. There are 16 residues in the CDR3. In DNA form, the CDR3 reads TGTGCCAGCAGTGAACTGGGCAGGGGGCCTTCGGAGACCCAGTACTTC. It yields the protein CASSELGRGPSETQYF.

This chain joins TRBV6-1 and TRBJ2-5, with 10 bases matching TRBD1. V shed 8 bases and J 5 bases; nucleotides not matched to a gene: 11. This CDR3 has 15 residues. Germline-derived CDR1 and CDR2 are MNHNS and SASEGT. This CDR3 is CASADRGQIWETQYF. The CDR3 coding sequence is TGTGCCAGCGCCGACAGGGGGCAAATTTGGGAGACCCAGTACTTC.

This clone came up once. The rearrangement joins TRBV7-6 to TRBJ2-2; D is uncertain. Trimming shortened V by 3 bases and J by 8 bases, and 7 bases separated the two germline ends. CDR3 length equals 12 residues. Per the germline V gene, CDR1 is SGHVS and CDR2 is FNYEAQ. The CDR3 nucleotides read TGTGCCAGCAGCTTTTCTAGTGGGGAGCTGTTTTTT. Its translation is CASSFSSGELFF. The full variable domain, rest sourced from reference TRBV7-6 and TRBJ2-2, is GAGVSQSPRYKVTKRGQDVALRCDPISGHVSLYWYRQALGQGPEFLTYFNYEAQQDKSGLPNDRFSAERPEGSISTLTIQRTEQRDSAMYRCASSFSSGELFFGEGSRLTVL.

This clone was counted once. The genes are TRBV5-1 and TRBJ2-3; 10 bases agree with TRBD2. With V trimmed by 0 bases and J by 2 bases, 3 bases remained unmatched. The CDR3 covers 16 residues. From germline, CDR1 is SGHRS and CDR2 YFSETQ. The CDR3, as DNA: TGCGCCAGCAGCTTGGGGCTAGCGGGAGTCACAGATACGCAGTATTTT. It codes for CASSLGLAGVTDTQYF. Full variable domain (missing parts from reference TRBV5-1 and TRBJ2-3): KAGVTQTPRYLIKTRGQQVTLSCSPISGHRSVSWYQQTPGQGLQFLFEYFSETQRNKGNFPGRFSGRQFSNSRSEMNVSTLELGDSALYLCASSLGLAGVTDTQYFGPGTRLTVL.

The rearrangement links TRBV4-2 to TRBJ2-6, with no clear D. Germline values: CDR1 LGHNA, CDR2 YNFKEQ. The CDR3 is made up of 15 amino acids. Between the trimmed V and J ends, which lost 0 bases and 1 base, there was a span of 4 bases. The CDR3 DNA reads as TGTGCCAGCAGCCAAGATCCGTCTGGGGCCAACGTCCTGACTTTC. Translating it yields CASSQDPSGANVLTF.

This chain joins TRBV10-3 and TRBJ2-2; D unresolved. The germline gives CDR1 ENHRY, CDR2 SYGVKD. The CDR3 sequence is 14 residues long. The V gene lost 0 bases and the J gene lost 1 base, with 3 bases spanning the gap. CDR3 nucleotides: TGTGCCATCAGTGAGTCCATGAACACCGGGGAGCTGTTTTTT. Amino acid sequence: CAISESMNTGELFF.

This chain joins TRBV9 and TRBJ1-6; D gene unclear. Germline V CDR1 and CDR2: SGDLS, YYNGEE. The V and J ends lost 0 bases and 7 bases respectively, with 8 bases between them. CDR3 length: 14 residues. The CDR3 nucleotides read TGTGCCAGCAGCGTAGCACAGAACAATTCACCCCTCCACTTT. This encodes CASSVAQNNSPLHF.

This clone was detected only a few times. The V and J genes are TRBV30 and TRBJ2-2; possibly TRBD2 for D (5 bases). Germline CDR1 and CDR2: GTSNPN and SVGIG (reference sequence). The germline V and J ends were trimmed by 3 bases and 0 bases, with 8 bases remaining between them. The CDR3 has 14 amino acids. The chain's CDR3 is CAWSWTPNTGELFF. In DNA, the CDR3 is TGTGCCTGGAGCTGGACTCCGAACACCGGGGAGCTGTTTTTT.

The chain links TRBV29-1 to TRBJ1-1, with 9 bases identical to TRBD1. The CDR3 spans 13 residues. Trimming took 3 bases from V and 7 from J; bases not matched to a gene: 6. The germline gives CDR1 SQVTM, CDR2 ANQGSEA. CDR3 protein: CSVEGTGSVEAFF. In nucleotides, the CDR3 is TGCAGCGTTGAGGGGACAGGGTCGGTTGAAGCTTTCTTT.

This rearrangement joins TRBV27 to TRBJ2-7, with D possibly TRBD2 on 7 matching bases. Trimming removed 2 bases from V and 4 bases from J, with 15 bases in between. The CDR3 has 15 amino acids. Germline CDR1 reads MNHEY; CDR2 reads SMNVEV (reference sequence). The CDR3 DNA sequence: TGTGCCAGCAGTTTAAGGGGCGGGGGCCTTTACGAGCAGTACTTC. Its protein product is CASSLRGGGLYEQYF.

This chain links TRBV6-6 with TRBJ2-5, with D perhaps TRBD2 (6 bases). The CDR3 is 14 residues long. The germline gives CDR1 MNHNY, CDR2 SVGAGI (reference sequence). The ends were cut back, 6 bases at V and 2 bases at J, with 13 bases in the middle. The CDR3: CASRHTRGQETQYF. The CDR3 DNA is TGTGCCAGCAGACATACTCGGGGGCAAGAGACCCAGTACTTC.